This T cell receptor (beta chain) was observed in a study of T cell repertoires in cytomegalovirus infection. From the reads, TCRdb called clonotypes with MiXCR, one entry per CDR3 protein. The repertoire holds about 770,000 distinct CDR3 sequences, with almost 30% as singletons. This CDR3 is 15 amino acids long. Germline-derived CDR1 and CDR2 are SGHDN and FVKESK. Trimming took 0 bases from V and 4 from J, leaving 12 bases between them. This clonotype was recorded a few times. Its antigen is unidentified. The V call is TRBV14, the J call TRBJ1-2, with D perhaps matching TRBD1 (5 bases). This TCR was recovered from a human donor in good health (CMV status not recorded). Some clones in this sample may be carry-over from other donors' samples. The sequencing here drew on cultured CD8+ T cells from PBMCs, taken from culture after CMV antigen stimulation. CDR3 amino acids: CASSQDGDGLYGYTF. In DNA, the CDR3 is TGTGCCAGCAGCCAAGACGGGGACGGGCTCTATGGCTACACCTTC.